A single sample gave rise to the 26 T cell receptor beta chains below, sequenced in a study of cytomegalovirus exposure and HLA in healthy donors. In the PCR, 60 Vbeta and 13 Jbeta primers were used. The repertoire was sequenced with immunoSEQ multiplex PCR; TCRdb's copy has only in-frame clones and lacks some. The profile shows around 150,000 clones, roughly 71% of them singletons. The sample consisted of PBMCs. The receptor source for this set is a male donor in good health and CMV-seropositive.

The chain is built from TRBV5-1 and TRBJ2-1; 9 nucleotides line up with TRBD2. CDR1 is SGHRS, CDR2 YFSETQ, per germline. The CDR3 loop spans 15 amino acids. V shed 3 bases, J shed 4 bases, and the junction held 5 bases outside the gene matches. The CDR3 here is CASSSSGGSYNEQFF. CDR3 in DNA: TGCGCCAGCAGCTCCAGCGGGGGGAGTTACAATGAGCAGTTCTTC.

This sequence joins TRBV15 and TRBJ2-1; D not certain. The germline V gene has CDR1 LNHNV and CDR2 YYDKDF (reference sequence). The CDR3 has 12 residues. The V end lost 3 bases, the J end lost 8 bases, and 8 bases lay between the germline ends. CDR3: CATSRAHHEQFF. CDR3 in DNA: TGTGCCACCAGCAGGGCCCACCATGAGCAGTTCTTC.

The J gene is TRBJ1-1, the V gene TRBV6-5; D is undetermined. The V end lost 5 bases, the J end lost 5 bases, and 15 bases lay between the germline ends. The CDR3 is 14 amino acids. Germline-derived CDR1 and CDR2 are MNHEY and SVGAGI. The CDR3 region is CASSAGRRVTEAFF. CDR3 DNA: TGTGCCAGCAGTGCGGGCCGGCGGGTTACTGAAGCTTTCTTT.

V and J are TRBV27 and TRBJ1-6; 10 positions agree with TRBD1. The CDR3 spans 15 residues. V shed 4 bases and J 10 bases; nucleotides not matched to a gene: 7. CDR1 MNHEY and CDR2 SMNVEV come from the germline V gene (reference sequence). This CDR3 is CASSSPGTGESPLHF. The CDR3 bases are TGTGCCAGCAGTTCGCCTGGGACAGGGGAATCACCCCTCCACTTT.

Notes on this clone: One end of the junction does not line up with germline, which may come from a read error. This rearrangement joins TRBV6-1 to TRBJ2-1; 11 nucleotides align to TRBD1. The CDR3 is 16 residues long. Germline V gene lookup returns CDR1 MNHNS and CDR2 SASEGT. In DNA, the CDR3 is TGTGCCAGCAGCGAAGATTGGACAGGGGGCAGGAATGAGCAGTTCTTC. Translated, it gives CASSEDWTGGRNEQFF.

The chain carries TRBV13 and TRBJ2-5; the match to TRBD1 covers 9 bases. Germline trimming cut 5 bases from V and 2 bases from J; bases unmatched to any gene: 6. The CDR3 length is 15 residues. Germline V gene lookup returns CDR1 PRHDT and CDR2 FYEKMQ (reference sequence). The CDR3 DNA sequence: TGTGCCAGCAGCACAACCGGGACAGGGCAAGAGACCCAGTACTTC. Its translation: CASSTTGTGQETQYF.

The chain has TRBV15 and TRBJ1-1; D perhaps matches TRBD1 (6 bases). The ends were cut back, 5 bases at V and 7 bases at J, with 17 bases in the middle. The CDR3 contains 14 residues. Germline values: CDR1 LNHNV, CDR2 YYDKDF (reference sequence). The CDR3 DNA reads as TGTGCCACCAGCGGACACAGGGTGGGCAGTGAAGCTTTCTTT. Protein product: CATSGHRVGSEAFF.

This clone was seen only once. The V gene is TRBV19, the J gene TRBJ1-2; D is possibly TRBD1 (6 bases). Trimming took off 5 bases at V and 2 bases at J, with 18 bases between the two ends. The CDR3 length is 16 residues. Germline assignment: CDR1 LNHDA and CDR2 SQIVND (reference sequence). The DNA of the CDR3 is TGTGCCAGTAGTTTCTTAGGGGACAAACTAAACTATGGCTACACCTTC. Protein product: CASSFLGDKLNYGYTF.

The chain joins TRBV5-4 to TRBJ1-1; 8 bases fit TRBD1. The CDR3 spans 15 residues. Trimming took 2 bases from V and 8 from J; bases not matched to a gene: 11. CDR1 and CDR2 from the germline V gene are SGHNT and YYREEE (reference sequence). As DNA, the CDR3 is TGTGCCAGCAGCTTACAAACCGGACAGGGAAAAGAAGCTTTCTTT. Translation gives CASSLQTGQGKEAFF.

The rearrangement uses TRBV2 and TRBJ1-2, with D possibly TRBD1 on 6 matching bases. Germline CDR1 SNHLY, CDR2 FYNNEI. The germline V and J ends were trimmed by 7 bases and 2 bases, with 14 bases remaining between them. The CDR3 runs 14 residues. The CDR3 nucleotides are TGTGCCAGCAAACCACTCACAGGGAACTATGGCTACACCTTC. This codes for CASKPLTGNYGYTF. Combining the CDR3 with reference TRBV2 and TRBJ1-2 gives the whole variable domain EPEVTQTPSHQVTQMGQEVILRCVPISNHLYFYWYRQILGQKVEFLVSFYNNEISEKSEIFDDQFSVERPDGSNFTLKIRSTKLEDSAMYFCASKPLTGNYGYTFGSGTRLTVV.

This sequence joins TRBV6-5 and TRBJ2-2; 7 bases are shared with TRBD2. Trimming cost V 0 bases and J 8 bases; bases outside gene matches: 3. This CDR3 has 14 residues. Germline CDR1 reads MNHEY; CDR2 reads SVGAGI. The chain's CDR3 is CASSYSRGTGELFF. DNA for the CDR3: TGTGCCAGCAGTTACTCGCGGGGGACGGGGGAGCTGTTTTTT.

The chain has TRBV7-8 and TRBJ2-7; the D gene is possibly TRBD2 (6 bases). Germline assignment: CDR1 SGHVS and CDR2 FQNEAQ. This CDR3 has 14 residues. V was cut by 3 bases and J by 3 bases, with 12 bases left in between. The CDR3 DNA follows: TGTGCCAGCAGCTTTCGGCAGGGAGGCTACGAGCAGTACTTC. This encodes CASSFRQGGYEQYF. The entire variable domain, with the rest obtained from reference TRBV7-8 and TRBJ2-7, is as follows: GAGVSQSPRYKVAKRGQDVALRCDPISGHVSLFWYQQALGQGPEFLTYFQNEAQLDKSGLPSDRFFAERPEGSVSTLKIQRTQQEDSAVYLCASSFRQGGYEQYFGPGTRLTVT.

This sequence joins TRBV4-1 and TRBJ2-3; TRBD2 aligns across 9 bases. This CDR3 has 18 residues. Germline CDR1 and CDR2: MGHRA and YSYEKL. J gave up 1 base and V 1 base, and 9 bases lay outside the gene matches. CDR3 in DNA: TGCGCCAGCAGCCAAGGGGTAGCGGGGGCCGTTCGCACAGATACGCAGTATTTT. It translates to CASSQGVAGAVRTDTQYF.

The J gene is TRBJ2-1, the V gene TRBV27; D possibly corresponds to TRBD2 (6 bases). The CDR3 loop spans 17 amino acids. V shed 0 bases and J shed 7 bases, with 19 bases lying between them. The germline V gene has CDR1 MNHEY and CDR2 SMNVEV (reference sequence). The CDR3 loop is CASSLSPGSPRKNEQFF. The CDR3 DNA reads TGTGCCAGCAGTTTATCCCCCGGGAGTCCGAGAAAGAATGAGCAGTTCTTC.

The chain employs TRBV28 and TRBJ1-1; D ambiguous. Trimming pared 6 bases from V and 7 bases from J, leaving 12 bases between. The CDR3 is 12 residues long. The V gene's germline CDR1 is MDHEN and CDR2 SYDVKM. The CDR3 region has the DNA TGTGCCAGCAGACGGGAGGTCCATGAAGCTTTCTTT. Amino acid sequence: CASRREVHEAFF.

CDR3 nucleotides: TGTGCCAGCAGTTTATATCCCGACAGGGTGAACACTGAAGCTTTCTTT. Residues: CASSLYPDRVNTEAFF. The chain couples TRBV28 to TRBJ1-1; TRBD1 aligns across 7 bases. Germline assignment: CDR1 MDHEN and CDR2 SYDVKM. The V gene end was trimmed by 1 base and the J gene end by 0 bases; junction bases not matched to a gene: 5. The CDR3 is 16 residues long. Full variable domain (remainder filled in from reference TRBV28 and TRBJ1-1): DVKVTQSSRYLVKRTGEKVFLECVQDMDHENMFWYRQDPGLGLRLIYFSYDVKMKEKGDIPEGYSVSREKKERFSLILESASTNQTSMYLCASSLYPDRVNTEAFFGQGTRLTVV.

V gene TRBV29-1 combines with J gene TRBJ1-1, with TRBD1 identical over 8 bases. Germline V lookup: CDR1 SQVTM, CDR2 ANQGSEA. The CDR3 length is 14 residues. The V and J ends lost 6 bases and 1 base, in that order; junction bases with no gene match: 7. The DNA of the CDR3 is TGCAGCGTGAATCCGGGACAGGCGAACACTGAAGCTTTCTTT. This codes for CSVNPGQANTEAFF.

The genes are TRBV5-1 and TRBJ2-2, with a tentative D call TRBD2 (5 bases). The V gene lost 4 bases and the J gene lost 2 bases, with 12 bases spanning the gap. The CDR3 runs to 15 residues. The germline V gene encodes CDR1 SGHRS and CDR2 YFSETQ. For the CDR3, the DNA is TGCGCCAGCAGCCACGAGGGCAGAAACACCGGGGAGCTGTTTTTT. The encoded protein is CASSHEGRNTGELFF.

The chain has TRBV30 and TRBJ1-1, with D possibly matching TRBD1 (6 bases). Germline V gene lookup returns CDR1 GTSNPN and CDR2 SVGIG (reference sequence). The CDR3 is 13 residues long. This chain's CDR3 is CATGGAPRSLVFF. For the CDR3, the DNA is TGTGCTACGGGGGGGGCCCCCCGGTCGCTCGTTTTCTTT.

V is TRBV19 and J is TRBJ2-3; 8 nucleotides agree with TRBD1. V dropped 4 bases and J dropped 1; count of bases not matched to a gene: 1. From germline, CDR1 is LNHDA and CDR2 SQIVND (reference sequence). The CDR3 loop spans 14 amino acids. The CDR3, as DNA: TGTGCCAGTAGTACGGACAGGGGCACAGATACGCAGTATTTT. Protein product: CASSTDRGTDTQYF.

The rearrangement joins TRBV6-5 to TRBJ1-2, with D possibly being TRBD1 (5 bases). V lost 6 bases and J lost 7, with 12 bases in between. The CDR3 length is 12 residues. CDR1 is MNHEY and CDR2 is SVGAGI in the germline V gene. CDR3 sequence (DNA): TGTGCCAGCAGCCACAGGATGGGTGGCTACACCTTC. The encoded protein is CASSHRMGGYTF.

This chain uses TRBV9 with TRBJ1-1; no definite D call. This CDR3 contains 15 residues. Germline V gene sequence: CDR1 SGDLS, CDR2 YYNGEE. Trimming shortened V by 4 bases and J by 1 base, and 14 bases separated the two germline ends. The CDR3: CASSPHLRGNTEAFF. CDR3 sequence (DNA): TGTGCCAGCAGCCCTCATCTCCGGGGGAACACTGAAGCTTTCTTT.

The chain is built from TRBV18 and TRBJ2-1, with no clear D. The V end lost 3 bases, the J end lost 6 bases, and 12 bases lay between the germline ends. CDR1 is KGHSH and CDR2 is LQKENI in the germline V gene. The CDR3 consists of 14 residues. The CDR3 DNA reads as TGTGCCAGCTCACCTGGCCAGGTCCCCAATGAGCAGTTCTTC. Amino acids: CASSPGQVPNEQFF.

The chain links TRBV7-6 to TRBJ2-6, with 12 bases identical to TRBD2. CDR1 and CDR2 from the germline V gene are SGHVS and FNYEAQ. This CDR3 region has 21 residues. J gave up 2 bases and V 4 bases, and 15 bases lay outside the gene matches. CDR3 DNA sequence: TGTGCCAGCAGCTCGACCCTCTTCCCGACTAGCGGGGGAACTGGGGCCAACGTCCTGACTTTC. Amino acid sequence: CASSSTLFPTSGGTGANVLTF.

The chain couples TRBV7-8 to TRBJ2-2; D remains ambiguous. Germline loops: CDR1 SGHVS, CDR2 FQNEAQ. CDR3 size: 13 residues. V lost 2 bases to trimming and J lost 8 bases, with 9 bases between them. CDR3 sequence reads: CASSLMVAGELFF. DNA of the CDR3: TGTGCCAGCAGCTTAATGGTCGCGGGGGAGCTGTTTTTT.

This chain connects TRBV9 to TRBJ2-1; 7 nucleotides match TRBD1. Germline-derived CDR1 and CDR2 are SGDLS and YYNGEE. There are 15 residues in the CDR3. Losses at the gene ends were 1 base for V and 5 bases for J; bases not matched to a gene: 6. CDR3 sequence: CASSVPGQPNNEQFF. The DNA of the CDR3 is TGTGCCAGCAGCGTACCGGGACAGCCTAACAATGAGCAGTTCTTC.